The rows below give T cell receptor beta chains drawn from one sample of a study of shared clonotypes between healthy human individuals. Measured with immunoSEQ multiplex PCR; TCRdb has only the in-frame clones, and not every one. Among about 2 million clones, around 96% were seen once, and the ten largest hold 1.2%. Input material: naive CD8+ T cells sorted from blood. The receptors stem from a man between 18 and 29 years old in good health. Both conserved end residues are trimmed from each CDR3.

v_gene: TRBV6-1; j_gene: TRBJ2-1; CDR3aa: ASSETRGGGGEQF
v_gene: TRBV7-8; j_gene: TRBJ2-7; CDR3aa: ASSQSRDYYYEQY
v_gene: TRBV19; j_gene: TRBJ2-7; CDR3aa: ASSPNMREQY
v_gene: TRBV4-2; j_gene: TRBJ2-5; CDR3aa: ASSPGVPSETQY
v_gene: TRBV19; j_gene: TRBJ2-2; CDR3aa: ASSIMAGGKAGELF
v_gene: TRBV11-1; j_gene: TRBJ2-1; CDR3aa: AITTGNDEQF
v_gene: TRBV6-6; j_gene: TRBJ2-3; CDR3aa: ASSYSIEDFADTQY
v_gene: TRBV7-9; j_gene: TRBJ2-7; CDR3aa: ASSPWGGNGEQY
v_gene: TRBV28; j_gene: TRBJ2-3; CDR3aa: ASSLLAPSGLAGGGDTQY
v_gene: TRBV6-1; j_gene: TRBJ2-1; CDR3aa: ASNKREEYNEQF
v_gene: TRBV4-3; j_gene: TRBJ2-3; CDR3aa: ASSQDFPGLAGDTQY
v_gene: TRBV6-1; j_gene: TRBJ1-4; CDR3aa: ASSDQGSYEKLF
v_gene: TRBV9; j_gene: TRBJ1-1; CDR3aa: ASSPIRGTEAF
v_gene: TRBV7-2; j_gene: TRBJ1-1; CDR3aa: ASSWDSETTEAF
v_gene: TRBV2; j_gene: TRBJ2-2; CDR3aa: ATPVYPQGPNTGELF
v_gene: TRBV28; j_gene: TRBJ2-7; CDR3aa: ASSLSESYEQY
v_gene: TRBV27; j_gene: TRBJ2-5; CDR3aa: ASSLYLAGTQETQY
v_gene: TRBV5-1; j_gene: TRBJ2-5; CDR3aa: ASSLVSGGAPETQY
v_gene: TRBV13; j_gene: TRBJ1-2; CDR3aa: ASSPWGDRGTNYGYT
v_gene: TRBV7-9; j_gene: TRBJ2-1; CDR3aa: ASSLSGGRARNEQF
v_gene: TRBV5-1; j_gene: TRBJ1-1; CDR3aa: ASSPGTGDTEAF
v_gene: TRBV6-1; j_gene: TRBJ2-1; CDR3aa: ASMRASSSYNEQF
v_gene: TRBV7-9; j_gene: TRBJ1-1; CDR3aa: ASSPGVTEAF
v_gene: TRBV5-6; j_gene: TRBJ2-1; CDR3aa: ASSLGGNEQF
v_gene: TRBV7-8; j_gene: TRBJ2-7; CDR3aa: ASSLAGGLEQY
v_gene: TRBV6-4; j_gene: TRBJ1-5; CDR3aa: ASSTGFQPQH
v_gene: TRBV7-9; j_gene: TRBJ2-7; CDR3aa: ASSFIGGGYEQY
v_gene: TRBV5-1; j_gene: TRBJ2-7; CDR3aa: ASSWTGFRYEQY
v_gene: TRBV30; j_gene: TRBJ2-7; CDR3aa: AWSAQGGYEQY
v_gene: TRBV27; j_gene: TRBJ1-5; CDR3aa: ASSLLQDIGHQPQH
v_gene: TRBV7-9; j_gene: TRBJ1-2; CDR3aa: ASSFGGDGYT
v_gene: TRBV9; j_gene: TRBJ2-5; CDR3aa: ASSVEGNVGETQY
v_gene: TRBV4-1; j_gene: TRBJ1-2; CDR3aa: ASSQEHRVANYGYT
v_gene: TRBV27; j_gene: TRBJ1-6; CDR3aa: ASSKWTGDYNSPLH
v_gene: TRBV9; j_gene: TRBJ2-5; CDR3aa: ASSPEGTPGETQY
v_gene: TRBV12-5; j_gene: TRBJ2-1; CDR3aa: ASGNEGGGRYYNEQF
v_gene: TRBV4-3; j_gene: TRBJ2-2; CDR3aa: ASSLFSGTGTGELF
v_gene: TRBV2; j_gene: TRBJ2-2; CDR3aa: ASQTRQGAGTGELF
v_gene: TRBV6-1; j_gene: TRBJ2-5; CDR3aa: ASRKWEGTGETQY
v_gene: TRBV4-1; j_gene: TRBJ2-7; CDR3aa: ASSQVGPTSAEQY
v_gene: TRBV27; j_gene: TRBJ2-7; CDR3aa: ASSLYTPWGEGIHEQY
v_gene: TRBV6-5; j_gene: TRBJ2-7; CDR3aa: ASSSSGGATYEQY
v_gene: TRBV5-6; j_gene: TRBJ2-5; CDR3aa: ASSPGGLAEETQY
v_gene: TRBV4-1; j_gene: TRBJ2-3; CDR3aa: ASSQIGYDLRTDTQY
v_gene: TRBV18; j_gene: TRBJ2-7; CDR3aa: ASSPTGSYEQY
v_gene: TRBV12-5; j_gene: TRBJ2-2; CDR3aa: ASGTNGGFTGELF